The 24 T cell receptor beta chains reported below all come from one sample, sequenced in a study of radiotherapy plus CTLA-4 blockade in lung cancer. Using immunoSEQ multiplex PCR, the repertoire was profiled, and TCRdb retains in-frame clones only, with some absent. There are 45,000 to 60,000 clones in the sample; 60% to 80% occur only once, and around 2.5% lies in the top ten. The source material was peripheral blood, sampled from a patient treated with radiotherapy plus ipilimumab. These TCRs come from a human donor with non-small cell lung cancer whose response to radiotherapy plus ipilimumab could not be evaluated.

Concerning this clone: At one of its ends the junction is not consistent with the germline gene, which may arise from a read error. The V call is TRBV9, the J call TRBJ1-2; no clear D gene. Germline CDR1 SGDLS, CDR2 YYNGEE. CDR3 size: 12 residues. CDR3 bases: TGTGCCAGCAGCGTAGGTTTGGGAGGCTATACCTTC. Translated: CASSVGLGGYTF. The entire variable domain, with the rest obtained from reference TRBV9 and TRBJ1-2, is as follows: DSGVTQTPKHLITATGQRVTLRCSPRSGDLSVYWYQQSLDQGLQFLIQYYNGEERAKGNILERFSAQQFPDLHSELNLSSLELGDSALYFCASSVGLGGYTFGSGTRLTVV.

The chain combines TRBV29-1 with TRBJ1-5; TRBD1 matches 7 bases. With V trimmed by 5 bases and J by 0 bases, 4 bases remained unmatched. Germline V CDR1 and CDR2: SQVTM, ANQGSEA. This CDR3 contains 14 residues. The CDR3 sequence is CSVWTGYSNQPQHF. In nucleotides, the CDR3 is TGCAGCGTTTGGACAGGCTATAGCAATCAGCCCCAGCATTTT.

The chain employs TRBV7-9 and TRBJ1-1; 8 bases map to TRBD1. Germline assignment: CDR1 SEHNR and CDR2 FQNEAQ (reference sequence). Trimming at V came to 1 base and at J to 2 bases, leaving 3 bases not matched to a gene. The CDR3 loop spans 15 amino acids. The CDR3 protein is CASSLVPGGNTEAFF. CDR3 sequence (DNA): TGTGCCAGCAGCTTAGTTCCAGGGGGCAACACTGAAGCTTTCTTT.

The rearrangement uses TRBV19 and TRBJ1-3, with D perhaps matching TRBD1 (5 bases). The CDR3 consists of 18 residues. Germline CDR1 is LNHDA and CDR2 is SQIVND (reference sequence). The germline V and J ends were trimmed by 4 bases and 0 bases, with 19 bases remaining between them. The chain's CDR3 is CASSTAGTSPSSGNTIYF. CDR3 coding DNA: TGTGCCAGTAGTACTGCCGGGACTAGCCCTAGCTCTGGAAACACCATATATTTT.

In its sample, this clone was seen a few times. The rearrangement joins TRBV19 to TRBJ2-7; tentative D call: TRBD1 (5 bases). V lost 4 bases to trimming and J lost 2 bases, with 9 bases between them. The CDR3 is 13 residues long. CDR1 and CDR2 (germline): LNHDA, SQIVND (reference sequence). CDR3 bases: TGTGCCAGTAGTACAGGGTTCGCCTACGAGCAGTACTTC. It encodes CASSTGFAYEQYF.

In DNA form, the CDR3 reads TGTGCCAGCAGTTTGGCGCCCAGGGGCGGGAACACCATATATTTT. Protein sequence: CASSLAPRGGNTIYF. The chain joins TRBV27 to TRBJ1-3, with D tentatively TRBD1 (6 bases). Germline values: CDR1 MNHEY, CDR2 SMNVEV (reference sequence). The length of the CDR3 is 15 residues. Trimming left V 3 bases short and J 7 bases short, with 16 bases between.

The chain has TRBV28 and TRBJ2-5, with D tentatively TRBD2 (6 bases). The better agreement between TRBJ2-7 and the DNA end casts doubt on the J call. The germline CDR1 and CDR2 sequences are MDHEN and SYDVKM. The CDR3 covers 15 residues. CDR3 protein: CASSPRRVGSYEQYF. DNA of the CDR3: TGTGCCAGCAGTCCCAGGAGGGTCGGCTCCTACGAGCAGTACTTC.

CDR3 in amino acids: CAWSVQGTAGYTF. CDR3 DNA sequence: TGTGCCTGGAGTGTACAGGGGACGGCTGGCTACACCTTC. This chain uses TRBV30 with TRBJ1-2, with TRBD1 matching 7 bases. The V segment lost 0 bases and the J segment 7 bases; nucleotides outside the gene matches: 5. CDR3 length: 13 amino acids. The V gene's germline CDR1 is GTSNPN and CDR2 SVGIG (reference sequence).

In regard to this clone: Other DNA variants within this sample encode the same CDR3. The chain has TRBV4-2 and TRBJ2-6; a possible D gene is TRBD2 (5 bases). From germline, CDR1 is LGHNA and CDR2 YNFKEQ. V was cut by 4 bases and J by 0 bases, with 7 bases left in between. The CDR3 length is 15 residues. This CDR3 is CASSPRDSGANVLTF. The DNA of the CDR3 is TGTGCCAGCAGCCCCCGGGACTCTGGGGCCAACGTCCTGACTTTC.

The J gene is TRBJ1-4, the V gene TRBV11-2; D not certain. This CDR3 region has 15 residues. Trimming took off 6 bases at V and 7 bases at J, with 18 bases between the two ends. The germline V gene has CDR1 SGHAT and CDR2 FQNNGV. CDR3 sequence: CASSSLGTLGEKLFF. The CDR3 nucleotides read TGTGCCAGCAGTTCATTGGGCACCTTAGGTGAAAAACTGTTTTTT.

This clone was found a few times. The chain joins TRBV18 to TRBJ2-5, with D possibly matching TRBD2 (6 bases). The DNA end is a closer match to TRBJ2-7, so the J assignment may be wrong. Germline CDR1 KGHSH, CDR2 LQKENI. CDR3 size: 15 residues. The CDR3 nucleotides read TGTGCCAGCTCACCGAACGCGGGGCCTACCTACGAGCAGTACTTC. Translating gives CASSPNAGPTYEQYF.

The chain employs TRBV5-1 and TRBJ2-5, with 7 positions matching TRBD1. This CDR3 region has 15 residues. Per the germline V gene, CDR1 is SGHRS and CDR2 is YFSETQ. V gave up 5 bases and J gave up 2 bases; unmatched junction bases: 9. The CDR3 nucleotides are TGCGCCAGCAGTTATGGGACAGCGATGCAAGAGACCCAGTACTTC. This sequence encodes CASSYGTAMQETQYF.

V and J are TRBV7-8 and TRBJ2-2; D is undetermined. This CDR3 spans 13 amino acids. Looked up from germline, CDR1 is SGHVS and CDR2 is FQNEAQ. V lost 3 bases to trimming and J lost 0 bases, with 2 bases between them. The CDR3 DNA sequence: TGTGCCAGCAGCTTTACGAACACCGGGGAGCTGTTTTTT. Its translation: CASSFTNTGELFF.

This clone was found a few times. The chain joins TRBV18 to TRBJ1-1, with 8 bases matching TRBD1. V was clipped by 6 bases and J by 1 base; unmatched bases: 1. Germline loops: CDR1 KGHSH, CDR2 LQKENI. This CDR3 region has 13 residues. The CDR3 reads CASSGQANTEAFF. DNA of the CDR3: TGTGCCAGCTCGGGACAGGCGAACACTGAAGCTTTCTTT.

The chain couples TRBV29-1 to TRBJ1-2; 7 bases are a match to TRBD1. This CDR3 is built from 21 residues. Germline lookup yields CDR1 SQVTM and CDR2 ANQGSEA. The J segment lost 8 bases and the V segment lost 4 bases, leaving 34 bases of the junction unmatched. CDR3 in amino acids: CSVVLFRPAQTRGHVKKGYTF. As DNA, the CDR3 is TGCAGCGTTGTCTTGTTTCGTCCCGCCCAGACGAGGGGGCACGTTAAGAAGGGCTACACCTTC.

The rearrangement joins TRBV27 to TRBJ2-7, with 7 bases lining up with TRBD2. After removal of 1 base from V and 12 bases from J, the junction contained 6 bases not matched to a gene. Germline V gene data show CDR1 as MNHEY and CDR2 as SMNVEV (reference sequence). The CDR3 spans 12 residues. CDR3 DNA sequence: TGTGCCAGCAGTTTATTGGGGACTATACCGTACTTC. It is translated as CASSLLGTIPYF.

The chain is built from TRBV30 and TRBJ1-1; D is ambiguous. CDR1 is GTSNPN, CDR2 SVGIG, per germline (reference sequence). V was clipped by 2 bases and J by 2 bases, with 3 bases between them. The CDR3 extends over 11 amino acids. The CDR3 protein is CAWSRNTEAFF. In DNA form, the CDR3 reads TGTGCCTGGAGTCGTAACACTGAAGCTTTCTTT.

This rearrangement joins TRBV5-6 to TRBJ2-5; 10 nucleotides agree with TRBD2. The CDR3 is 17 residues long. Unmatched junction bases numbered 12, after V lost 2 bases and J lost 5 bases. Germline CDR1 reads SGHDT; CDR2 reads YYEEEE. The CDR3 nucleotides read TGTGCCAGCAGCTTAGGGGGGCGAGCGGGGGGGCTGGAGACCCAGTACTTC. This codes for CASSLGGRAGGLETQYF.

V is TRBV18 and J is TRBJ2-7; D perhaps matches TRBD2 (5 bases). V lost 2 bases and J lost 6, with 14 bases in between. Germline CDR1 reads KGHSH; CDR2 reads LQKENI. The CDR3 has 14 residues. This chain's CDR3 is CASSPYGSGGEQYF. In nucleotides, the CDR3 is TGTGCCAGCTCACCATACGGATCTGGAGGCGAGCAGTACTTC.

The chain couples TRBV1 to TRBJ2-2; no check of the table's D call, TRBD2, against the DNA was made. TRBV1 is tagged as a pseudogene. CDR3 size: 16 residues. The CDR3 loop reads CTSTLLRGTNTGELFF. The CDR3 region has the DNA TGCACCAGCACCCTCCTTAGAGGAACGAACACCGGGGAGCTGTTTTTT.

The rearrangement uses TRBV6-5 and TRBJ1-5; D call uncertain. The germline CDR1 and CDR2 sequences are MNHEY and SVGAGI. Between the trimmed V and J ends, which lost 10 bases and 2 bases, there was a span of 9 bases. The CDR3 loop spans 12 amino acids. The chain's CDR3 is CATQTGNQPQHF. CDR3 bases: TGTGCCACCCAAACGGGCAATCAGCCCCAGCATTTT.

This chain links TRBV29-1 with TRBJ1-1, with TRBD1 identical over 9 bases. This CDR3 is 12 amino acids long. Germline lookup yields CDR1 SQVTM and CDR2 ANQGSEA. With V trimmed by 5 bases and J by 6 bases, 4 bases remained unmatched. CDR3 residues: CSVNRGLSEAFF. In nucleotides, the CDR3 is TGCAGCGTTAACAGGGGGCTGTCTGAAGCTTTCTTT.

The chain employs TRBV28 and TRBJ2-1, with 9 bases aligning to TRBD2. V gave up 8 bases and J gave up 8 bases; unmatched junction bases: 13. Germline values: CDR1 MDHEN, CDR2 SYDVKM. The CDR3 sequence is 15 residues long. DNA for the CDR3: TGTGCCAGCTCCGGCGGGAGGGCCGATATATATGAGCAGTTCTTC. Its translation: CASSGGRADIYEQFF.

This sequence joins TRBV4-1 and TRBJ1-2; TRBD1 is a possible D gene (6 bases). The CDR3 loop spans 16 amino acids. CDR1 and CDR2 (germline): MGHRA, YSYEKL. The V end was cut by 0 bases, the J end by 5 bases, with 16 bases between. This chain's CDR3 is CASSQEGRRGEYGYTF. For the CDR3, the DNA is TGCGCCAGCAGCCAAGAAGGGCGCAGGGGAGAGTATGGCTACACCTTC.